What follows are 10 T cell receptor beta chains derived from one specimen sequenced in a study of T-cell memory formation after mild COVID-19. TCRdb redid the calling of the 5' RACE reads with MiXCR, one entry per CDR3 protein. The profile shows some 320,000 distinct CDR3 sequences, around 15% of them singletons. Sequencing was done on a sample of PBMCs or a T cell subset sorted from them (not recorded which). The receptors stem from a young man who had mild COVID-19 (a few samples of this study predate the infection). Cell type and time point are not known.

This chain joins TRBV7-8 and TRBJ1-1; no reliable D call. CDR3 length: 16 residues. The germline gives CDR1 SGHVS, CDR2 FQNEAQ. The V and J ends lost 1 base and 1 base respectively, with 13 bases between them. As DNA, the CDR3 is TGTGCCAGCAGCTTAGGGCACGGCGCGGGGAACACTGAAGCTTTCTTT. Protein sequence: CASSLGHGAGNTEAFF.

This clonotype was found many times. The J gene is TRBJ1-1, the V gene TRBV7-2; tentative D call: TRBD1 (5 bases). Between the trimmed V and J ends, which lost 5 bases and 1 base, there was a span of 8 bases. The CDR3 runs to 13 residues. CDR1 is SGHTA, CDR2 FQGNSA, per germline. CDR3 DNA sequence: TGTGCCAGCAGCGTCGACAGGAACACTGAAGCTTTCTTT. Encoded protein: CASSVDRNTEAFF.

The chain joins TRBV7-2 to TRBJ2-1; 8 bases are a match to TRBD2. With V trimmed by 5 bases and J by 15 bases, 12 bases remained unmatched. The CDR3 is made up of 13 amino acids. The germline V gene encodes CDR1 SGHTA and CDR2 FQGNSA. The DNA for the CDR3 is TGTGCCAGCAGCCCCCGGCCGGGACTAGAAGGGTTCTTC. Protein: CASSPRPGLEGFF.

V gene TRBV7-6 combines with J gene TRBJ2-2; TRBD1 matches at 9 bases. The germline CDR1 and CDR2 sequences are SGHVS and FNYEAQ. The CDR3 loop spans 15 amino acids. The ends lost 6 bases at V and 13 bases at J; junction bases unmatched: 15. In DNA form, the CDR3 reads TGTGCCAGCAGTTCGGCAGGACAGGGGAGACCAAGGCTGTTTTTT. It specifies CASSSAGQGRPRLFF.

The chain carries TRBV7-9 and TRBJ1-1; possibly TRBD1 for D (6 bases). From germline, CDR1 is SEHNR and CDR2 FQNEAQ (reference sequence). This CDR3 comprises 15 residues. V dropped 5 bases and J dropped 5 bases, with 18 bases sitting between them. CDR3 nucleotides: TGTGCCAGCAGCCGTCGTCGGGTGGGGGCGACTGAAGCTTTCTTT. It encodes CASSRRRVGATEAFF.

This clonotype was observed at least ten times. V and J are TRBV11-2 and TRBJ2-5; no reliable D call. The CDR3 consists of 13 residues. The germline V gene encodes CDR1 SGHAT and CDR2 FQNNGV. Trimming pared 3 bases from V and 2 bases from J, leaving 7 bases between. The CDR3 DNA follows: TGTGCCAGCAGCTTTTCCGGGCAAGAGACCCAGTACTTC. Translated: CASSFSGQETQYF.

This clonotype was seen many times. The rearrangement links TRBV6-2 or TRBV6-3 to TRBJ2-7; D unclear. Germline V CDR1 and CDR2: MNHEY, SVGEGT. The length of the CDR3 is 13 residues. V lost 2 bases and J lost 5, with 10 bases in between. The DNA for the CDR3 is TGTGCCAGCAGTTACCCGGAGTCTAACGAGCAGTACGTC. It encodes CASSYPESNEQYV.

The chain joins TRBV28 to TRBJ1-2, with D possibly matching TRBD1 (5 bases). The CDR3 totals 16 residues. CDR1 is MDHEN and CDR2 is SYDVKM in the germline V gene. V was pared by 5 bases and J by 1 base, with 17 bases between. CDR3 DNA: TGTGCCAGCAGTCTCCCAGAGACAGAATTTAACTATGGCTACACCTTC. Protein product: CASSLPETEFNYGYTF.

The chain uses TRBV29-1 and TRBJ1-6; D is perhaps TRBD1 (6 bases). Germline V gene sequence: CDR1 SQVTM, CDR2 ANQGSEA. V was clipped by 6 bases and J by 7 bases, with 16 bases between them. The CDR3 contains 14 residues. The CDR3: CSVSQGIGNSPLHF. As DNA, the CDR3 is TGCAGCGTCTCGCAGGGGATAGGCAATTCACCCCTCCACTTT.

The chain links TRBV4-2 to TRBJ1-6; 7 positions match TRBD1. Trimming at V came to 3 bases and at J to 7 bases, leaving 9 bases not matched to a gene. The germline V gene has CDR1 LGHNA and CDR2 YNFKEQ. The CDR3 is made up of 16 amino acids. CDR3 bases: TGTGCCAGCAGCCAGGACCCGGGACAGAACAATTCACCCCTCCACTTT. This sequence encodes CASSQDPGQNNSPLHF.